The clone carrying this T cell receptor beta chain has just a few counts. In TCRdb, the PCR reads were re-called with MiXCR into one record per CDR3 protein. Altogether some 680,000 distinct CDR3 sequences are present, around 25% being singletons, with the ten largest covering about 0.84%. This sample is drawn from a study of molecular identifiers for immune sequencing clone quantification. Naive CD8 T cells underwent sorting with the CD8+CD4-CCR7+CD45RA+ definition. The germline CDR1 and CDR2 sequences are ENHRY and SYGVKD. The CDR3 length is 14 residues. After removal of 11 bases from V and 3 bases from J, the junction contained 7 bases not matched to a gene.

The TCR was taken from a human donor in good health. Some libraries in this study had Jurkat cell RNA spiked in. Sequencing was carried out using naive CD8+ T cells from blood, with Jurkat cell RNA spiked in. Described subset: FACS-sorted CD8+CD4-CCR7+CD45RA+ naive T cells. The V call is TRBV10-3, the J call TRBJ1-1; 12 nucleotides agree with TRBD1. The CDR3 here is CAVTGTGGYTEAFF. CDR3 in DNA: TGTGCCGTCACTGGGACAGGGGGCTACACTGAAGCTTTCTTT.